Sequencing of this T cell receptor (beta chain) was carried out in a study of blood T cell repertoires in COVID-19. Looking at the study overall: In each case, the material was cDNA or gDNA derived from T cells, B-cell-depleted T cells, or PBMCs.

TCRdb keeps only in-frame clones here, not all; method: immunoSEQ multiplex PCR. The data contain around 250,000 clones, under 95% of them singletons. This CDR3 has 14 residues. Germline V gene lookup returns CDR1 MDHEN and CDR2 SYDVKM. V gave up 4 bases and J gave up 5 bases, with 14 bases separating them. All enrollees were about 18 to 89 years old and from approximately 25 US areas. Donors were grouped by their self-reported clinical history. The material sequenced was PBMCs or T cells enriched from blood (not recorded which). This clonotype was obtained from a man aged 35-49 years who had been exposed to COVID-19. The rearrangement joins TRBV28 to TRBJ2-5; a possible D gene is TRBD1 (6 bases). CDR3 amino acids: CASSSGQSLETQYF. In DNA form, the CDR3 reads TGTGCCAGCAGTTCCGGACAGAGTCTCGAGACCCAGTACTTC.